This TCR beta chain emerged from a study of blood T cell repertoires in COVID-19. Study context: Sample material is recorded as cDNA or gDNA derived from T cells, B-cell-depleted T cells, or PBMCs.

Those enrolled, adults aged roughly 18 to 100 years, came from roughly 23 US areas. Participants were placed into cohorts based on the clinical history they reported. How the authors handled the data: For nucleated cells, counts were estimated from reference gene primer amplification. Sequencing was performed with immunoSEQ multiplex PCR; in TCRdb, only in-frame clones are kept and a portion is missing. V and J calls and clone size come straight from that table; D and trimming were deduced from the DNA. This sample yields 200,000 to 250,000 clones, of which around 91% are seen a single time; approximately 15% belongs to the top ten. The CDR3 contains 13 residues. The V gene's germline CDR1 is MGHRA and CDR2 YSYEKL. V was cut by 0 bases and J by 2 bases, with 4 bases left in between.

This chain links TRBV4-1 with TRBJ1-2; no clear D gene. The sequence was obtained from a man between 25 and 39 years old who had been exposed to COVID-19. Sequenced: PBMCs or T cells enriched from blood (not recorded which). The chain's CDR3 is CASSQEQNYGYTF. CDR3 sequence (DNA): TGCGCCAGCAGCCAAGAACAGAACTATGGCTACACCTTC.